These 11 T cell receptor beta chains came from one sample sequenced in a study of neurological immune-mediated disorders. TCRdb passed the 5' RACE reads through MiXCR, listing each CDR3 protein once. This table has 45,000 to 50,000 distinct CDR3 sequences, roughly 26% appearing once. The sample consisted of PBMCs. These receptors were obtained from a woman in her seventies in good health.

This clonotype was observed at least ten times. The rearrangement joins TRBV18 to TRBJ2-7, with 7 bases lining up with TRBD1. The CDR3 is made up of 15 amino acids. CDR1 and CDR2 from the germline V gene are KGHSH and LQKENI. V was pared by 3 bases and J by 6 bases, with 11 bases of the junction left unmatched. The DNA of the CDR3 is TGTGCCAGCTCACCTAGGGGGCTCCAGGTGGGCGAGCAGTACTTC. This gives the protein CASSPRGLQVGEQYF.

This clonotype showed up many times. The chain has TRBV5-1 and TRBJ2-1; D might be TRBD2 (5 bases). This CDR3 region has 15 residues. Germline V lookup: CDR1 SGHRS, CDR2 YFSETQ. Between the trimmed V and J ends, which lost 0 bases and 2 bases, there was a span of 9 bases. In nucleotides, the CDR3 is TGCGCCAGCAGCTTGGTCGCTAGCACCTACAATGAGCAGTTCTTC. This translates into CASSLVASTYNEQFF.

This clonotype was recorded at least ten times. CDR3 in DNA: TGTGCCAGCAGTTTAGGGACCGGGGAGCTGTTTTTT. This codes for CASSLGTGELFF. V is TRBV12-3 or TRBV12-4 and J is TRBJ2-2; D not certain. The V and J ends lost 1 base and 5 bases respectively, with 2 bases between them. The CDR3 has 12 amino acids.

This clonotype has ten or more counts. Here the CDR3 reads CASSLVGGGVTEAFF. The CDR3 nucleotides read TGCGCCAGCAGCTTGGTAGGGGGCGGGGTTACTGAAGCTTTCTTT. V and J are TRBV5-1 and TRBJ1-1, with 7 nucleotides matching TRBD1. The V segment lost 0 bases and the J segment 5 bases; nucleotides outside the gene matches: 7. Germline V gives CDR1 SGHRS, CDR2 YFSETQ. This CDR3 region has 15 residues.

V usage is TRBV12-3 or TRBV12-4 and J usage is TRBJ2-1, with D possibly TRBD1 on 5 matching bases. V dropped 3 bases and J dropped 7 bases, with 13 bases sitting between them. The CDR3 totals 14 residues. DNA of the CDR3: TGTGCCAGCAGTTTGGTCCTCCCAGGGAATGAGCAGTTCTTC. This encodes CASSLVLPGNEQFF.

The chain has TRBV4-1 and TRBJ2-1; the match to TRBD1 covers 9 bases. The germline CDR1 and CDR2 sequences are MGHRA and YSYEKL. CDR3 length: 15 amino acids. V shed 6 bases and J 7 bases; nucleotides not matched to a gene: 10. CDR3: CASSGLGTGLNEQFF. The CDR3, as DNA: TGCGCCAGCAGTGGGTTGGGGACAGGGTTGAATGAGCAGTTCTTC.

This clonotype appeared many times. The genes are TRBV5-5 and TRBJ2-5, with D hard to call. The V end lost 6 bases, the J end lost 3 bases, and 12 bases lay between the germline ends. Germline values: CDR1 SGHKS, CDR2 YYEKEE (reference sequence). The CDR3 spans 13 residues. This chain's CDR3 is CASILGVEETQYF. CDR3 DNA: TGTGCCAGCATCCTGGGCGTCGAAGAGACCCAGTACTTC.

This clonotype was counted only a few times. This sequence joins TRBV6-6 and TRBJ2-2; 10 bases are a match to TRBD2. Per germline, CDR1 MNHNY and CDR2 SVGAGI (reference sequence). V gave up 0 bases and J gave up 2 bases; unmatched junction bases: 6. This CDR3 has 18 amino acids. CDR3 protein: CASSYSPPSGGNTGELFF. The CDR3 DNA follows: TGTGCCAGCAGTTACTCCCCGCCTAGCGGGGGTAACACCGGGGAGCTGTTTTTT.

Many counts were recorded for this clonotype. CDR3 in amino acids: CASSQPDRHYGYTF. CDR3 nucleotides: TGTGCCAGCAGCCAACCGGACAGGCACTATGGCTACACCTTC. V is TRBV3-1 and J is TRBJ1-2; 7 nucleotides line up with TRBD1. J was trimmed by 3 bases and V by 2 bases; bases with no gene match: 3. Germline V lookup: CDR1 LGHDT, CDR2 YNNKEL (reference sequence). This CDR3 spans 14 amino acids.

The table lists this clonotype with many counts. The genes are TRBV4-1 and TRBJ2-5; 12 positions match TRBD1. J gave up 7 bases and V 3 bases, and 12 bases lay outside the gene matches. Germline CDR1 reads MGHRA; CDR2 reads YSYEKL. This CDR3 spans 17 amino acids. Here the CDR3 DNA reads TGCGCCAGCAGCCACCTCGGGACAGGGGGCCCCCAGGGGACCCAGTACTTC. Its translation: CASSHLGTGGPQGTQYF.

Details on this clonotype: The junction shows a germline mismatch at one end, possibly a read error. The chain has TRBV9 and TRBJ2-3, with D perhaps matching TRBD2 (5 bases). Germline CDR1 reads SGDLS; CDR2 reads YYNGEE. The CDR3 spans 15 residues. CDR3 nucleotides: TGTGCTAGCAGTGCCGCTTGCGGGTTCACAGATACGCAGTATTTT. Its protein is CASSAACGFTDTQYF.